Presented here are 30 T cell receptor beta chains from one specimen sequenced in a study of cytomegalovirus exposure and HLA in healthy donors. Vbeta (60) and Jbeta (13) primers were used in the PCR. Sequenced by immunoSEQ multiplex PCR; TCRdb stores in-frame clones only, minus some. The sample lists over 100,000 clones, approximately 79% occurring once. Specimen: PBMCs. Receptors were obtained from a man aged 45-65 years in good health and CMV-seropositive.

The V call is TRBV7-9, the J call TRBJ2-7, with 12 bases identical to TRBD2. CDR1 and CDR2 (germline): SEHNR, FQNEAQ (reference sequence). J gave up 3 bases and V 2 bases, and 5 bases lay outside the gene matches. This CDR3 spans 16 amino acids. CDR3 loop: CASSLLGLAGRYEQYF. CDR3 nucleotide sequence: TGTGCCAGCAGCTTACTTGGACTAGCGGGGCGCTACGAGCAGTACTTC.

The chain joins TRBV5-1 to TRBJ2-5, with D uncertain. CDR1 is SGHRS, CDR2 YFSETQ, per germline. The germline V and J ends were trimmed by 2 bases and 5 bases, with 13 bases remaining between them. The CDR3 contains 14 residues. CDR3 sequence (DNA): TGCGCCAGCAGCTTTGGTAATAGCTGGGAGACCCAGTACTTC. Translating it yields CASSFGNSWETQYF. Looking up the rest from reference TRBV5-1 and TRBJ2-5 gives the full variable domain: KAGVTQTPRYLIKTRGQQVTLSCSPISGHRSVSWYQQTPGQGLQFLFEYFSETQRNKGNFPGRFSGRQFSNSRSEMNVSTLELGDSALYLCASSFGNSWETQYFGPGTRLLVL.

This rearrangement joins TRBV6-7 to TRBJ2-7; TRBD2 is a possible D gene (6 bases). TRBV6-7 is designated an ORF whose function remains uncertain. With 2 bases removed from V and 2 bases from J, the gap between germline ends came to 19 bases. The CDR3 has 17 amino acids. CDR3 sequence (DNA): TGTGCCAGCAGTTACAGGGTCGGGCCGGAGGGAGCCTACGAGCAGTACTTC. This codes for CASSYRVGPEGAYEQYF.

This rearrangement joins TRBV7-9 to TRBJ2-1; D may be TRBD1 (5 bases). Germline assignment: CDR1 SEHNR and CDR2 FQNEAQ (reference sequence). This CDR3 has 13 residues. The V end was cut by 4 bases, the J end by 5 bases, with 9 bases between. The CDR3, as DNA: TGTGCCAGCAGCTCCCTGACAGACAATGAGCAGTTCTTC. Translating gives CASSSLTDNEQFF.

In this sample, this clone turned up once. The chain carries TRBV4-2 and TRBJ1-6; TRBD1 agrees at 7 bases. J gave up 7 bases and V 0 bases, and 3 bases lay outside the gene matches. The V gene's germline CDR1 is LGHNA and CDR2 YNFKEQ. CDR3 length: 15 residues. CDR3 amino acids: CASSQETGRNSPLHF. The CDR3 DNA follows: TGTGCCAGCAGCCAAGAGACAGGGAGGAATTCACCCCTCCACTTT.

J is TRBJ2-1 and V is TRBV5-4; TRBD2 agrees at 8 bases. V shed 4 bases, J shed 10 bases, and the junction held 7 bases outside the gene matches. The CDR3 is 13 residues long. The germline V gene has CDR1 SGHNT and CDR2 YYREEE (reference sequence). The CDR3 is CASSPGGGPEQFF. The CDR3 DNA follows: TGTGCCAGCAGCCCCGGGGGGGGCCCCGAGCAGTTCTTC.

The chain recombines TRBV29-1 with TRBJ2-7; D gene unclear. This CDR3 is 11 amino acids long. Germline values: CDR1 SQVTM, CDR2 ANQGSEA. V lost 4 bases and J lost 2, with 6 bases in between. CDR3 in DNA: TGCAGCGTTGGGAGAGCCTACGAGCAGTACTTC. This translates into CSVGRAYEQYF.

The CDR3 DNA reads TGCGCCAGCGCGGTACAAGGCGAAGTGGACACCGGGGAGCTGTTTTTT. It yields the protein CASAVQGEVDTGELFF. This chain joins TRBV5-1 and TRBJ2-2; D unclear. The CDR3 spans 16 residues. The germline CDR1 and CDR2 sequences are SGHRS and YFSETQ. Trimming removed 7 bases from V and 3 bases from J, with 19 bases in between.

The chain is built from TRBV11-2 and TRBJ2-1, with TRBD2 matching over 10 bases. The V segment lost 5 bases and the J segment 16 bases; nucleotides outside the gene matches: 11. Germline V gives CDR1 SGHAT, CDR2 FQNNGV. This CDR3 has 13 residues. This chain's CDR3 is CASSRAEGLAAFF. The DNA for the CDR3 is TGTGCCAGCAGCCGAGCAGAAGGACTAGCGGCCTTCTTC. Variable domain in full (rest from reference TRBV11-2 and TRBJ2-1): EAGVAQSPRYKIIEKRQSVAFWCNPISGHATLYWYQQILGQGPKLLIQFQNNGVVDDSQLPKDRFSAERLKGVDSTLKIQPAKLEDSAVYLCASSRAEGLAAFFGPGTRLTVL.

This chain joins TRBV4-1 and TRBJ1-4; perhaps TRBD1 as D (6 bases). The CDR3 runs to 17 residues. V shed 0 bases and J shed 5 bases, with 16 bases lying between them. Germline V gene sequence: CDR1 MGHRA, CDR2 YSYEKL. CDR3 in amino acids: CASSQEYRGGGNEKLFF. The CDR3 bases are TGCGCCAGCAGCCAAGAGTATAGGGGGGGAGGGAATGAAAAACTGTTTTTT.

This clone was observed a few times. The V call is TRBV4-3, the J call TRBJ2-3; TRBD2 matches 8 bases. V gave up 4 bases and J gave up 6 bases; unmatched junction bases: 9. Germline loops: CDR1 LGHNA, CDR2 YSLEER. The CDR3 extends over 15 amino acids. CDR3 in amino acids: CASSLLGLADDTQYF. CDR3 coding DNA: TGCGCCAGCAGCCTCCTTGGACTAGCCGATGATACGCAGTATTTT.

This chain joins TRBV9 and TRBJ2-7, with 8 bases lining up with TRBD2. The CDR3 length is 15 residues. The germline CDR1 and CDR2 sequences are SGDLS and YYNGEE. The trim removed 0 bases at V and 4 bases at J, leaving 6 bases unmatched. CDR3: CASSVGEREQYEQYF. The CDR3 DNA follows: TGTGCCAGCAGCGTAGGAGAGCGGGAGCAGTACGAGCAGTACTTC.

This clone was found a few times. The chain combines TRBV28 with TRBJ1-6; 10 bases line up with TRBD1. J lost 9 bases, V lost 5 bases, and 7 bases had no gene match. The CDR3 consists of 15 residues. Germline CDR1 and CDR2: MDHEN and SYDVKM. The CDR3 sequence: CASSPSRTGGSPLHF. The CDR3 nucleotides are TGTGCCAGCAGTCCTTCCCGGACAGGGGGTTCACCCCTCCACTTT. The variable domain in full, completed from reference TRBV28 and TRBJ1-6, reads DVKVTQSSRYLVKRTGEKVFLECVQDMDHENMFWYRQDPGLGLRLIYFSYDVKMKEKGDIPEGYSVSREKKERFSLILESASTNQTSMYLCASSPSRTGGSPLHFGNGTRLTVT.

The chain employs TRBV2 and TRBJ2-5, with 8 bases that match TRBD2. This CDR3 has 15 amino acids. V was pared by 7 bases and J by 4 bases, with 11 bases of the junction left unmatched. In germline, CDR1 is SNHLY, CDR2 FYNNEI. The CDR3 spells CASIILGLVGETQYF. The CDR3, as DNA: TGTGCCAGCATCATATTGGGACTAGTAGGAGAGACCCAGTACTTC.

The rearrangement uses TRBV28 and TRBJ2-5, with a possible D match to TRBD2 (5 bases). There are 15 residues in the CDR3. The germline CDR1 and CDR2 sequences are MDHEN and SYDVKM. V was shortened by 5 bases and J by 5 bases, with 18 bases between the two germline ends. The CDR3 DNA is TGTGCCAGCAGTACGCCGGCGGGTATAGGGGAGACCCAGTACTTC. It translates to CASSTPAGIGETQYF.

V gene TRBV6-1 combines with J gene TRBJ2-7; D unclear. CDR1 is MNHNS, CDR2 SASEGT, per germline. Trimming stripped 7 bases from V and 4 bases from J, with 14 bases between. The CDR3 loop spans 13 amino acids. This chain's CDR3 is CASTKSAGYEQYF. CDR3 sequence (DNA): TGTGCCAGCACCAAGTCAGCCGGGTACGAGCAGTACTTC.

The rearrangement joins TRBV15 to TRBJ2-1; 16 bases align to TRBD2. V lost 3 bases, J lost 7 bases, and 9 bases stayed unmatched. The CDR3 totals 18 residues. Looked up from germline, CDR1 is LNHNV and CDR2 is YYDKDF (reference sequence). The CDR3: CATSSPEGTSGRGNEQFF. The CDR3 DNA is TGTGCCACCAGCAGCCCAGAAGGGACTAGCGGGAGGGGAAATGAGCAGTTCTTC. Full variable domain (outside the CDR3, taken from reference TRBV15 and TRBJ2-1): DAMVIQNPRYQVTQFGKPVTLSCSQTLNHNVMYWYQQKSSQAPKLLFHYYDKDFNNEADTPDNFQSRRPNTSFCFLDIRSPGLGDTAMYLCATSSPEGTSGRGNEQFFGPGTRLTVL.

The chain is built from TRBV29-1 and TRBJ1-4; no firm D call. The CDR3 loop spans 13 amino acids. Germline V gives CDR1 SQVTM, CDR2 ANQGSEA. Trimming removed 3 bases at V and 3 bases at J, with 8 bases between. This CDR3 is CSVELGSNEKLFF. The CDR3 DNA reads TGCAGCGTTGAGTTGGGCTCTAATGAAAAACTGTTTTTT.

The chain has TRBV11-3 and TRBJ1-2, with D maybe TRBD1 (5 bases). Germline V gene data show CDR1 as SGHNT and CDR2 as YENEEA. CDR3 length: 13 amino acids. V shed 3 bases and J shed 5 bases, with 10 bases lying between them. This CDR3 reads CASSFGSGYGYTF. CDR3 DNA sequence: TGTGCCAGCAGCTTCGGGTCAGGGTATGGCTACACCTTC.

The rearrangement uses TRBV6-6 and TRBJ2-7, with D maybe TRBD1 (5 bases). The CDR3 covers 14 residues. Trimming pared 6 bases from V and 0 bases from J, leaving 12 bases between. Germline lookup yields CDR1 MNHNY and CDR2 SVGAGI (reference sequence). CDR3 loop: CASRIETASYEQYF. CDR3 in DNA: TGTGCCAGCAGAATAGAGACAGCCTCCTACGAGCAGTACTTC.

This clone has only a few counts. The CDR3 loop reads CASSDSLNQPQHF. The CDR3 nucleotides are TGTGCCAGTAGTGACAGTCTCAATCAGCCCCAGCATTTT. The rearrangement uses TRBV19 and TRBJ1-5, with D possibly matching TRBD1 (5 bases). Germline V CDR1 and CDR2: LNHDA, SQIVND (reference sequence). Trimming stripped 5 bases from V and 3 bases from J, with 8 bases between. The CDR3 is 13 residues long.

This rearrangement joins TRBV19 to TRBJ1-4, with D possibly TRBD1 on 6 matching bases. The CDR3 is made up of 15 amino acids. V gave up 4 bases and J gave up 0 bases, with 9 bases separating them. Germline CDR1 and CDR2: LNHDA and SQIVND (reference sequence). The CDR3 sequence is CASSTGTSTNEKLFF. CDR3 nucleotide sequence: TGTGCCAGTAGTACAGGGACATCAACTAATGAAAAACTGTTTTTT.

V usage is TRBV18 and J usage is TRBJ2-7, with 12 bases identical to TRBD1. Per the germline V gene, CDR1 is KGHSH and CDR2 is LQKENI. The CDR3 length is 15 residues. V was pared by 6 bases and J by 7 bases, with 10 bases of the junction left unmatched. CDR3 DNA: TGTGCCAGCTCCCCCACGGGACAGGGGGCGGGAGAGCAGTACTTC. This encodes CASSPTGQGAGEQYF.

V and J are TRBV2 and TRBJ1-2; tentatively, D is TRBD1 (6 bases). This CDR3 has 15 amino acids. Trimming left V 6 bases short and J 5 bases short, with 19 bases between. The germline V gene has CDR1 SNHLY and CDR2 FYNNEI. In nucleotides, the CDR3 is TGTGCCAGCAGCGCTACAGGGTCTATAAAATATGGCTACACCTTC. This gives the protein CASSATGSIKYGYTF.

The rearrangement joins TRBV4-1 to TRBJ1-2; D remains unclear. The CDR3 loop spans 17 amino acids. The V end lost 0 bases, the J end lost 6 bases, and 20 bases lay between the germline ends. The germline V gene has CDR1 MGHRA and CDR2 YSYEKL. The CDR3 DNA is TGCGCCAGCAGCCAAGACGTGGCAGGAACTCTTCTTGATGGCTACACCTTC. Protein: CASSQDVAGTLLDGYTF.

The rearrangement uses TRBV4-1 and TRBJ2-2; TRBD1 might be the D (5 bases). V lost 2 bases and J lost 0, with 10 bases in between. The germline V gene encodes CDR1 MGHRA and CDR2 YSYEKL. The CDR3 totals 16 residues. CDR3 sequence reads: CASSQLDSTNTGELFF. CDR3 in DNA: TGCGCCAGCAGCCAATTAGACAGTACGAACACCGGGGAGCTGTTTTTT.

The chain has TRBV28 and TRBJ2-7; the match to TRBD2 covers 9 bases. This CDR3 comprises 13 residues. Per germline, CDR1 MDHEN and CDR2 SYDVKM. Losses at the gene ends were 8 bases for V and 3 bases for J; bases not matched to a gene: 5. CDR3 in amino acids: CASLTSGNYEQYF. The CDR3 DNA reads TGTGCCAGCTTGACTAGCGGAAACTACGAGCAGTACTTC.

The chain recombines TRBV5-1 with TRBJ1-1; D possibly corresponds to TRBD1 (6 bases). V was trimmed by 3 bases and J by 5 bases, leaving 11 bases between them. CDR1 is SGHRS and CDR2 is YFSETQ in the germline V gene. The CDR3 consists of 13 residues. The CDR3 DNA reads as TGCGCCAGCAGCTATAACAGGGAAACTGAAGCTTTCTTT. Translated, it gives CASSYNRETEAFF.

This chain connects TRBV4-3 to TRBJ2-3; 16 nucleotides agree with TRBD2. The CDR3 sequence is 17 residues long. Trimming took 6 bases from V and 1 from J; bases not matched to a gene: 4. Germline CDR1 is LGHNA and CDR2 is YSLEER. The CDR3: CASRGTSGRAGTDTQYF. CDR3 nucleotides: TGCGCCAGCAGGGGGACTAGCGGGAGGGCGGGCACAGATACGCAGTATTTT.

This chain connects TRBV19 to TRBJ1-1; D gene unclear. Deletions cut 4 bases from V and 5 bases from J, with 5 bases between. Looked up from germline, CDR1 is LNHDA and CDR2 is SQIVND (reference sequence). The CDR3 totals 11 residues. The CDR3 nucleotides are TGTGCCAGTAGTACGGGAACTGAAGCTTTCTTT. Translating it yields CASSTGTEAFF.